This note documents a single TCR beta chain sequence. Its antigen is currently unknown. The data were taken from a study of regulatory T cells in long-lasting Graves disease. Findings and caveats of the study: Segments TRBV28, TRBJ1-2 and TRBJ2-5 showed preferential usage in persistent disease. Analyses excluded thyroid tissue, covering peripheral blood alone. Persistent patients shared 2,741 public clonotypes among themselves. Newly diagnosed patients shared fewer, at 900 to 1,000.

CDR3 length equals 16 residues. CDR1 SEHNR and CDR2 FQNEAQ come from the germline V gene (reference sequence). J gave up 9 bases and V 1 base, and 13 bases lay outside the gene matches. Specified time point: persistent/refractory GD, antithyroid drugs over 5 years with positive TRAb. Scientists built the TCR library using RNA that was extracted from PBMCs. Under American Thyroid Association guidelines, Graves' disease was diagnosed. Building of the TCR beta libraries involved iRepertoire HTBI primers and Arm-PCR of CDR3 regions. TCRdb independently ran MiXCR on the multiplex PCR reads; one entry per CDR3 protein. The data show about 290,000 distinct CDR3 sequences, 20% to 25% seen once.

J is TRBJ2-7 and V is TRBV7-9; 9 nucleotides align to TRBD2. This specimen consisted of peripheral blood mononuclear cells (PBMCs), obtained when the disease was refractory, from a patient treated with antithyroid drugs. This TCR was sampled from a female donor with Graves disease. This chain's CDR3 is CASSLDQSAGGHPQYF. The CDR3 DNA follows: TGTGCCAGCAGCTTAGATCAGTCGGCGGGAGGGCACCCGCAGTACTTC.